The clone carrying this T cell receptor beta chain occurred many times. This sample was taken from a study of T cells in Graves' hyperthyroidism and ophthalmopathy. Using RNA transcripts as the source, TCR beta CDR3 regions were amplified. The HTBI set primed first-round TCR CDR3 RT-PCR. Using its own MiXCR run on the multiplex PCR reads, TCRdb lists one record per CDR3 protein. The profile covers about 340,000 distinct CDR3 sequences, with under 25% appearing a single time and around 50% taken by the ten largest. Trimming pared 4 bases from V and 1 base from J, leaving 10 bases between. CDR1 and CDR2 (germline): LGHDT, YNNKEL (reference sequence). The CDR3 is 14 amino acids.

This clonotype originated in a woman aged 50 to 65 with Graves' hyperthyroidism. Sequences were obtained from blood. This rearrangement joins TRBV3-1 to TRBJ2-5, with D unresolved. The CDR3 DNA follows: TGTGCCAGCAGCCGAACAGCGCTCCAAGAGACCCAGTACTTC. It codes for CASSRTALQETQYF.